The 21 T cell receptor beta chains reported below all come from one sample, sequenced in a study of cytomegalovirus exposure and HLA in healthy donors. In the PCR, 60 Vbeta and 13 Jbeta primers were used. TCRdb's table, derived via immunoSEQ multiplex PCR, lists solely in-frame clones and lacks some. The data show around 300,000 clones, 84% seen once. Sequencing was done on a sample of PBMCs. The receptors derive from a woman aged 35 to 49 in good health and CMV-seropositive.

CDR3 bases: TGTGCCATCACCCGGGACAGGGGGCTTGGAAACACCATATATTTT. This translates into CAITRDRGLGNTIYF. The V and J genes are TRBV10-3 and TRBJ1-3, with 12 positions matching TRBD1. Germline assignment: CDR1 ENHRY and CDR2 SYGVKD. The length of the CDR3 is 15 residues. V trimming: 7 bases; J trimming: 3 bases; junction bases outside the gene matches: 4.

The CDR3 spells CASSSPGGEGTDTQYF. The CDR3, as DNA: TGCGCCAGCAGCTCCCCCGGGGGGGAGGGCACAGATACGCAGTATTTT. The chain uses TRBV5-1 and TRBJ2-3; 8 bases are a match to TRBD2. With V trimmed by 3 bases and J by 1 base, 7 bases remained unmatched. This CDR3 has 16 amino acids. Germline CDR1 SGHRS, CDR2 YFSETQ.

The chain uses TRBV6-5 and TRBJ2-7, with a weak D call TRBD2 (6 bases). This CDR3 region has 15 residues. V shed 0 bases and J shed 0 bases, with 9 bases lying between them. Germline V gene data show CDR1 as MNHEY and CDR2 as SVGAGI. CDR3 coding DNA: TGTGCCAGCAGTTACTCGGAGGGCCTCTCCTACGAGCAGTACTTC. Its translation: CASSYSEGLSYEQYF.

The V and J genes are TRBV5-1 and TRBJ2-7; 13 bases map to TRBD2. The trim removed 4 bases at V and 4 bases at J, leaving 5 bases unmatched. This CDR3 spans 15 amino acids. Germline V gene lookup returns CDR1 SGHRS and CDR2 YFSETQ. The CDR3 nucleotides read TGCGCCAGCAGCCACGGGACTAGCGGGATATACGAGCAGTACTTC. Protein sequence: CASSHGTSGIYEQYF.

The chain recombines TRBV7-8 with TRBJ2-7; 7 positions agree with TRBD1. The CDR3 is made up of 15 amino acids. Per the germline V gene, CDR1 is SGHVS and CDR2 is FQNEAQ. The V segment lost 5 bases and the J segment 3 bases; nucleotides outside the gene matches: 10. The CDR3 region is CASSHPRDSLYEQYF. The CDR3 DNA reads TGTGCCAGCAGCCATCCCCGGGACAGCCTCTACGAGCAGTACTTC.

This clone has only a few counts. At one end, the junction sequence differs from germline, possibly due to a read error. The V and J genes are TRBV4-3 and TRBJ2-7, with 9 bases matching TRBD2. Germline lookup yields CDR1 LGHNA and CDR2 YSLEER. The CDR3 is 15 residues long. CDR3 nucleotides: TGCGCCAGCAGTCAAGGGACTAGCCGCTTTTACGAGCAGTACTTC. Encoded protein: CASSQGTSRFYEQYF.

The genes are TRBV15 and TRBJ1-6; D uncertain. CDR3 size: 14 residues. V was clipped by 0 bases and J by 7 bases, with 7 bases between them. Germline V gene data show CDR1 as LNHNV and CDR2 as YYDKDF (reference sequence). The CDR3 protein is CATSREVENSPLHF. The CDR3 DNA sequence: TGTGCCACCAGCAGAGAGGTTGAGAATTCACCCCTCCACTTT.

The chain employs TRBV28 and TRBJ2-7; TRBD2 matches at 14 bases. V shed 6 bases and J 0 bases; nucleotides not matched to a gene: 4. This CDR3 has 16 residues. CDR1 and CDR2 (germline): MDHEN, SYDVKM. The CDR3 reads CASRRGLAGGSYEQYF. The CDR3 coding sequence is TGTGCCAGCAGGCGAGGACTAGCGGGAGGCTCCTACGAGCAGTACTTC.

About this clone itself: At one end, the junction sequence differs from germline, possibly due to a read error. The chain joins TRBV7-7 to TRBJ2-2; tentatively, D is TRBD2 (6 bases). Germline V lookup: CDR1 SSHAT, CDR2 FNYEAQ (reference sequence). The CDR3 is made up of 16 amino acids. The CDR3 bases are TGTGCTAGCAGCCACCTAAAGACTAGTGTCACCGGGGAGCTGTTTTTT. Protein product: CASSHLKTSVTGELFF. The whole variable domain, remainder taken from reference TRBV7-7 and TRBJ2-2, is GAGVSQSPRYKVTKRGQDVTLRCDPISSHATLYWYQQALGQGPEFLTYFNYEAQPDKSGLPSDRFSAERPEGSISTLTIQRTEQRDSAMYRCASSHLKTSVTGELFFGEGSRLTVL.

The chain uses TRBV28 and TRBJ2-7; D ambiguous. The CDR3 is made up of 12 amino acids. Trimming removed 3 bases at V and 7 bases at J, with 10 bases between. Germline V gives CDR1 MDHEN, CDR2 SYDVKM. CDR3 protein: CASSFPSGEQYF. In DNA, the CDR3 is TGTGCCAGCAGTTTTCCTAGTGGGGAGCAGTACTTC.

This clone was seen once. The chain links TRBV15 to TRBJ1-5, with D possibly being TRBD1 (5 bases). Germline V CDR1 and CDR2: LNHNV, YYDKDF (reference sequence). CDR3 size: 15 residues. V gave up 0 bases and J gave up 6 bases, with 12 bases separating them. CDR3 residues: CATSREGKTGQPQHF. CDR3 nucleotides: TGTGCCACCAGCAGAGAGGGGAAAACAGGTCAGCCCCAGCATTTT.

The genes are TRBV19 and TRBJ1-1; D unresolved. Trimming took 8 bases from V and 0 from J, leaving 16 bases between them. CDR3 length: 15 residues. Germline V gene data show CDR1 as LNHDA and CDR2 as SQIVND (reference sequence). CDR3 nucleotide sequence: TGTGCCAGTTATCCCCGGGGAGGGATGAACACTGAAGCTTTCTTT. Protein product: CASYPRGGMNTEAFF.

The gene calls are TRBV5-1 and TRBJ2-5, with D possibly TRBD1 on 5 matching bases. V was pared by 0 bases and J by 5 bases, with 11 bases between. The CDR3 is 14 amino acids. Germline CDR1 and CDR2: SGHRS and YFSETQ. The chain's CDR3 is CASSLVPGQETQYF. The CDR3 DNA follows: TGCGCCAGCAGCTTGGTACCAGGGCAGGAGACCCAGTACTTC.

The rearrangement uses TRBV18 and TRBJ2-1; TRBD2 is a possible D gene (6 bases). CDR3 length: 16 residues. CDR1 and CDR2 from the germline V gene are KGHSH and LQKENI. The V end lost 2 bases, the J end lost 0 bases, and 11 bases lay between the germline ends. This chain's CDR3 is CASSPGAGSSYNEQFF. The DNA for the CDR3 is TGTGCCAGCTCACCAGGGGCGGGGAGCTCCTACAATGAGCAGTTCTTC.

This clone came up once. The rearrangement joins TRBV6-5 to TRBJ2-1; the match to TRBD2 covers 9 bases. From germline, CDR1 is MNHEY and CDR2 SVGAGI. Trimming at V came to 6 bases and at J to 9 bases, leaving 9 bases not matched to a gene. The CDR3 is 14 amino acids. The CDR3 bases are TGTGCCAGCAGGGGGACTAGCCCCTACGGTGAGCAGTTCTTC. Amino acids: CASRGTSPYGEQFF.

The J gene is TRBJ2-7, the V gene TRBV29-1; 7 bases fit TRBD1. Germline CDR1 reads SQVTM; CDR2 reads ANQGSEA. The junction had 8 bases not matched to a gene; V was cut back by 3 bases and J by 3 bases. The CDR3 has 14 amino acids. CDR3 bases: TGCAGCGTTGAGGTACCGGGACAGAACTACGAGCAGTACTTC. Its protein product is CSVEVPGQNYEQYF.

This clone was picked up a small number of times. The V and J genes are TRBV19 and TRBJ2-5, with 9 bases matching TRBD2. The CDR3 runs to 14 residues. Germline loops: CDR1 LNHDA, CDR2 SQIVND (reference sequence). The ends lost 3 bases at V and 6 bases at J; junction bases unmatched: 5. This CDR3 is CASSMVAGVQTQYF. The CDR3, as DNA: TGTGCCAGTAGTATGGTAGCGGGAGTACAGACCCAGTACTTC.

This clone was counted a single time. This chain joins TRBV5-6 and TRBJ1-4; 9 bases match TRBD1. J was trimmed by 3 bases and V by 0 bases; bases with no gene match: 0. Per the germline V gene, CDR1 is SGHDT and CDR2 is YYEEEE. The CDR3 consists of 15 residues. The CDR3 sequence is CASSLGTGANEKLFF. CDR3 DNA: TGTGCCAGCAGCTTGGGGACAGGGGCTAATGAAAAACTGTTTTTT.

CDR3 in amino acids: CASSPLAEGQGSYNEQFF. The CDR3 region has the DNA TGCGCCAGCAGCCCCCTCGCCGAGGGCCAAGGCTCCTACAATGAGCAGTTCTTC. The V call is TRBV4-3, the J call TRBJ2-1; D perhaps matches TRBD2 (5 bases). The CDR3 runs 18 residues. Germline loops: CDR1 LGHNA, CDR2 YSLEER. The ends were cut back, 4 bases at V and 0 bases at J, with 19 bases in the middle.

The J gene is TRBJ2-5, the V gene TRBV5-4, with 10 bases fitting TRBD2. CDR3 size: 17 residues. The germline CDR1 and CDR2 sequences are SGHNT and YYREEE (reference sequence). J gave up 4 bases and V 2 bases, and 11 bases lay outside the gene matches. CDR3 nucleotide sequence: TGTGCCAGCAGCTTCGCTTCTAGCGGGAGTTTTACAGAGACCCAGTACTTC. Its protein is CASSFASSGSFTETQYF.

The genes are TRBV5-1 and TRBJ2-3; D ambiguous. The CDR3 is 17 amino acids. Germline-derived CDR1 and CDR2 are SGHRS and YFSETQ. Trimming removed 1 base from V and 1 base from J, with 16 bases in between. The CDR3 DNA is TGCGCCAGCAGCTTGCTATATATCGGTTCGGGCACAGATACGCAGTATTTT. Translation gives CASSLLYIGSGTDTQYF.